The 15 T cell receptor beta chains given below trace back to one sample, sequenced in a study of blood T cell repertoires in COVID-19. Measured with immunoSEQ multiplex PCR; TCRdb has only the in-frame clones, and not every one. The sample has around 230,000 clones, roughly 80% seen once. What was sequenced was peripheral blood. Receptors were obtained from a woman of 80 years or more with acute or convalescent COVID-19.

The chain carries TRBV4-2 and TRBJ2-2; 8 nucleotides agree with TRBD2. The CDR3 has 15 residues. Germline CDR1 and CDR2: LGHNA and YNFKEQ. V was clipped by 1 base and J by 6 bases; unmatched bases: 4. CDR3 coding DNA: TGTGCCAGCAGCCAAGCGGGAGGGCCTGCCGGGGAGCTGTTTTTT. It yields the protein CASSQAGGPAGELFF.

V usage is TRBV19 and J usage is TRBJ2-7, with 8 positions matching TRBD2. The V gene end was trimmed by 4 bases and the J gene end by 7 bases; junction bases not matched to a gene: 3. CDR1 LNHDA and CDR2 SQIVND come from the germline V gene (reference sequence). The CDR3 is 12 residues long. The CDR3 sequence is CASSTGGHEQYF. The CDR3 region has the DNA TGTGCCAGTAGTACGGGGGGGCATGAGCAGTACTTC.

The genes are TRBV5-6 and TRBJ2-1; the D gene is possibly TRBD1 (7 bases). V was shortened by 4 bases and J by 1 base, with 15 bases between the two germline ends. This CDR3 is built from 16 residues. CDR1 is SGHDT, CDR2 YYEEEE, per germline. CDR3 nucleotide sequence: TGTGCCAGCAGCCCGCCGACAGGGAGGTCCTACAATGAGCAGTTCTTC. This encodes CASSPPTGRSYNEQFF.

This chain uses TRBV28 with TRBJ2-3; tentative D call: TRBD2 (7 bases). The germline CDR1 and CDR2 sequences are MDHEN and SYDVKM. The CDR3 length is 12 residues. Trimming shortened V by 3 bases and J by 7 bases, and 8 bases separated the two germline ends. The CDR3, as DNA: TGTGCCAGCAGTTTGGGGGGGCATACGCAGTATTTT. It specifies CASSLGGHTQYF.

The V call is TRBV7-9, the J call TRBJ1-4; TRBD1 matches 8 bases. This CDR3 is 18 amino acids long. Trimming at V came to 6 bases and at J to 0 bases, leaving 12 bases not matched to a gene. Germline V CDR1 and CDR2: SEHNR, FQNEAQ (reference sequence). The CDR3 coding sequence is TGTGCCAGCAGTCTAACAGGGGGAGGGCACACAACTAATGAAAAACTGTTTTTT. It yields the protein CASSLTGGGHTTNEKLFF.

The chain combines TRBV14 with TRBJ1-5, with D perhaps matching TRBD1 (5 bases). Germline assignment: CDR1 SGHDN and CDR2 FVKESK. V lost 1 base to trimming and J lost 3 bases, with 7 bases between them. CDR3 length: 14 amino acids. Written as DNA, the CDR3 is TGTGCCAGCAGCCAAGCAGGGTACAATCAGCCCCAGCATTTT. It yields the protein CASSQAGYNQPQHF. The whole variable domain, remainder taken from reference TRBV14 and TRBJ1-5, is EAGVTQFPSHSVIEKGQTVTLRCDPISGHDNLYWYRRVMGKEIKFLLHFVKESKQDESGMPNNRFLAERTGGTYSTLKVQPAELEDSGVYFCASSQAGYNQPQHFGDGTRLSIL.

In its sample, this clone was seen once. This chain connects TRBV11-3 to TRBJ2-7; perhaps TRBD2 as D (6 bases). V was trimmed by 1 base and J by 7 bases, leaving 17 bases between them. Germline CDR1 and CDR2: SGHNT and YENEEA. The CDR3 is 15 amino acids. The CDR3 reads CASSLGNAGLDEQYF. CDR3 DNA: TGTGCCAGCAGCTTAGGCAACGCGGGATTAGATGAGCAGTACTTC. Variable domain in full (rest from reference TRBV11-3 and TRBJ2-7): EAGVVQSPRYKIIEKKQPVAFWCNPISGHNTLYWYLQNLGQGPELLIRYENEEAVDDSQLPKDRFSAERLKGVDSTLKIQPAELGDSAVYLCASSLGNAGLDEQYFGPGTRLTVT.

The chain uses TRBV19 and TRBJ1-3; TRBD1 might be the D (6 bases). The CDR3 is made up of 15 amino acids. Germline V gene lookup returns CDR1 LNHDA and CDR2 SQIVND (reference sequence). Trimming pared 4 bases from V and 2 bases from J, leaving 12 bases between. CDR3 loop: CASSTGVGAGNTIYF. As DNA, the CDR3 is TGTGCCAGTAGTACAGGGGTAGGGGCTGGAAACACCATATATTTT.

This clone was seen only a few times. V usage is TRBV6-5 and J usage is TRBJ2-3; 7 nucleotides match TRBD1. Losses at the gene ends were 2 bases for V and 2 bases for J; bases not matched to a gene: 4. This CDR3 region has 15 residues. Germline assignment: CDR1 MNHEY and CDR2 SVGAGI. DNA of the CDR3: TGTGCCAGCAGTTACAAGGGACAGTCCACAGATACGCAGTATTTT. Amino acids: CASSYKGQSTDTQYF.

The rearrangement joins TRBV5-4 to TRBJ2-5; D perhaps matches TRBD1 (6 bases). Germline V gives CDR1 SGHNT, CDR2 YYREEE (reference sequence). The CDR3 runs to 15 residues. The V and J ends lost 9 bases and 2 bases respectively, with 20 bases between them. The DNA for the CDR3 is TGTGCCACCCGAGCATGGGGGCCAAGGCAAGAGACCCAGTACTTC. Its translation is CATRAWGPRQETQYF.

This clone was detected only once. The chain carries TRBV11-2 and TRBJ2-3; TRBD1 agrees at 10 bases. The CDR3 length is 15 residues. The junction had 8 bases not matched to a gene; V was cut back by 5 bases and J by 6 bases. The germline V gene has CDR1 SGHAT and CDR2 FQNNGV. CDR3 region: CASSRGTGAGDTQYF. Here the CDR3 DNA reads TGTGCCAGCAGCCGCGGGACAGGGGCTGGGGATACGCAGTATTTT.

V usage is TRBV12-3 or TRBV12-4 and J usage is TRBJ2-7; D remains unclear. Trimming took 7 bases from V and 5 from J, leaving 9 bases between them. The CDR3 contains 11 residues. The CDR3 DNA reads as TGTGCCAGCACCTTGGAGAACGAGCAGTACTTC. Translation gives CASTLENEQYF.

This clone came up once. This sequence joins TRBV9 and TRBJ2-2; tentatively, D is TRBD2 (6 bases). This CDR3 has 15 residues. Germline V lookup: CDR1 SGDLS, CDR2 YYNGEE. With 4 bases removed from V and 6 bases from J, the gap between germline ends came to 16 bases. CDR3 loop: CASSLQRVTAGELFF. As DNA, the CDR3 is TGTGCCAGCAGCCTCCAGCGGGTAACCGCCGGGGAGCTGTTTTTT.

The CDR3 sequence: CATSTLWDCTDTQYF. For the CDR3, the DNA is TGTGCCACCAGCACCCTCTGGGACTGCACAGATACGCAGTATTTT. This chain joins TRBV24-1 and TRBJ2-3; a weak D match, TRBD2 (6 bases). The germline CDR1 and CDR2 sequences are KGHDR and SFDVKD. CDR3 length equals 15 residues. With 7 bases removed from V and 1 base from J, the gap between germline ends came to 14 bases.

The chain is built from TRBV5-1 and TRBJ2-7; maybe TRBD1 (5 bases). This CDR3 region has 13 residues. Germline values: CDR1 SGHRS, CDR2 YFSETQ. Trimming left V 4 bases short and J 4 bases short, with 12 bases between. The CDR3 DNA sequence: TGCGCCAGCAGCACCGCGCAGGGATACGAGCAGTACTTC. Amino acids: CASSTAQGYEQYF.